The clone carrying this T cell receptor (beta chain) showed up many times. Its matching antigen is unknown. The record originates from a study of spatial heterogeneity in lung cancer. On the study more broadly: Among detected sequences, beta-chain ones consistently exceeded alpha-chain ones in number. Regarding the study as a whole: Ubiquitous expanded tumor TCRs were observed in blood more at resection than follow-up.

Each TCR cDNA molecule bore a unique molecular identifier. A single record per CDR3 protein comes from TCRdb applying MiXCR to the 5' RACE reads. The sample holds approximately 92,000 distinct CDR3 sequences, approximately 12% seen once. The CDR3 sequence is 14 residues long. Between the trimmed V and J ends, which lost 1 base and 1 base, there was a span of 7 bases. The germline CDR1 and CDR2 sequences are SGHRS and YFSETQ. Time point here: sample taken at primary tumor resection. Material for sequencing was whole RNA from tumor, nontumor lung or frozen PBMC, left unsorted. Samples were donated by 72 untreated early-stage non-small cell lung cancer patients.

The V gene is TRBV5-1, the J gene TRBJ2-3, with D hard to call. This receptor was taken from a male donor with early-stage non-small cell lung cancer. Material: PBMCs, obtained at surgery. The DNA for the CDR3 is TGCGCCAGCAGCTTGTCGCAGGGCACAGATACGCAGTATTTT. Translated, it gives CASSLSQGTDTQYF. Drawing the rest from reference TRBV5-1 and TRBJ2-3, the complete variable domain is KAGVTQTPRYLIKTRGQQVTLSCSPISGHRSVSWYQQTPGQGLQFLFEYFSETQRNKGNFPGRFSGRQFSNSRSEMNVSTLELGDSALYLCASSLSQGTDTQYFGPGTRLTVL.